The text below deals with one T cell receptor beta chain. What it recognizes is unknown. Sequencing was performed with immunoSEQ multiplex PCR; in TCRdb, only in-frame clones are kept and a portion is missing. The sample has 130,000 to 150,000 clones; 75% to 95% are singletons. This specimen belongs to a study of T cell responses to AZD1222 COVID-19 vaccine. Study-wide findings and caveats: The reported proportion of spike-specific TCRs targeting unmutated variant regions was nearly half. AZD1222 recipients seropositive at baseline numbered only six or seven. Along spike, vaccine-associated CD4 TCRs were found throughout, with dominance at 160-218 and 743-854.

The TCR was taken from an adult in good health. Sequenced material: peripheral blood, taken on day 0 of MenACWY control vaccination.

CDR3: CASSLESSRVHNEKLFF. In nucleotides, the CDR3 is TGTGCCAGCAGCTTAGAATCAAGCAGGGTTCATAATGAAAAACTGTTTTTT. The chain recombines TRBV7-6 with TRBJ1-4; the D gene is possibly TRBD1 (5 bases). The germline gives CDR1 SGHVS, CDR2 FNYEAQ. V lost 1 base and J lost 4, with 16 bases in between. The length of the CDR3 is 17 residues.